This TCR beta chain stems from a study of blood T cells in healthy people across ages. Study context: Per two T cells, about one barcoded beta molecule was captured through template switching. Overall study findings and caveats: Long-lived donors exceeded aged donors in naive CD4+ cells and diversity.

A note on this clonotype: The target antigen is unknown.

The CDR3 totals 15 residues. Deletions cut 2 bases from V and 0 bases from J, with 11 bases between. The germline CDR1 and CDR2 sequences are DFQATT and SNEGSKA (reference sequence). A second PCR, run for roughly 7 to 12 cycles, used a sample-barcoded 5' primer plus a J-beta primer mix. CDR3-containing paired-end reads numbered at least 2.5 million in each sample. A single record per CDR3 protein comes from TCRdb applying MiXCR to the 5' RACE reads. The table includes approximately 800,000 distinct CDR3 sequences, 46% detected once. The chain uses TRBV20-1 and TRBJ2-1; tentatively, D is TRBD2 (6 bases). The TCR originated in an older man in good health. Specimen: blood. CDR3 coding DNA: TGCAGTGCTAGACCTCTAGCGAGCTCCTACAATGAGCAGTTCTTC. It codes for CSARPLASSYNEQFF.